This T cell receptor beta chain originates from a study of T-cell memory formation after mild COVID-19. Study-level background: TCR clustering was largely donor specific.

From the 5' RACE reads, TCRdb called clonotypes with MiXCR, one entry per CDR3 protein. The data contain 300,000 to 400,000 distinct CDR3 sequences, about an eighth of them seen just once; the ten biggest clones take up around a fifth. In regard to this clonotype: Its matching antigen is unknown.

Whole-study results and caveats: Contracting CD8+ clones were enriched in EMRA, CD4+ mainly in CM and EM. Contracting clones from day 15 to 85 showed balanced CD4/CD8; later expanders favored CD4+. The authors left the SARS-CoV-2 specificity of second-wave clones peaking on day 37 unconfirmed.

Germline CDR1 reads MNHNS; CDR2 reads SASEGT. The length of the CDR3 is 15 residues. Trimming removed 0 bases from V and 6 bases from J, with 12 bases in between. What was sequenced was PBMCs or a T cell subset sorted from them (not recorded which). This chain links TRBV6-1 with TRBJ1-5; D is undetermined. This sequence was found in a man aged 18 to 30 who had mild COVID-19 (a few samples of this study predate the infection). Cell type and time point are not known. In DNA, the CDR3 is TGTGCCAGCAGTGAAGCCAAGGATATCCTTCAGCCCCAGCATTTT. Translated, it gives CASSEAKDILQPQHF.